The 29 T cell receptor beta chains listed next were all sequenced from one sample in a study of T cells in Graves' hyperthyroidism and ophthalmopathy. TCR beta CDR3 regions were amplified from RNA. First-round RT-PCR with HTBI primers amplified the TCR CDR3 region. TCRdb ran MiXCR on the multiplex PCR reads and lists one entry per CDR3 protein. The table has 240,000 or so distinct CDR3 sequences, approximately 16% seen once; the top ten hold 25% to 30%. Sequencing was performed on blood. Receptor source: a woman in her late teens or twenties with Graves' ophthalmopathy.

This clonotype was counted a few times. The J gene is TRBJ1-5, the V gene TRBV19, with TRBD1 matching 7 bases. This CDR3 spans 17 amino acids. Germline lookup yields CDR1 LNHDA and CDR2 SQIVND (reference sequence). Trimming removed 0 bases from V and 3 bases from J; junction bases left unmatched: 8. DNA for the CDR3: TGTGCCAGTAGTATAGATTATTTCAGGGGGGACAATCAGCCCCAGCATTTT. It encodes CASSIDYFRGDNQPQHF.

The sample holds many counts of this clonotype. The chain links TRBV2 to TRBJ1-2; a weak D match, TRBD1 (5 bases). Deletions cut 9 bases from V and 2 bases from J, with 16 bases between. This CDR3 is built from 14 residues. CDR1 is SNHLY and CDR2 is FYNNEI in the germline V gene. CDR3 in amino acids: CASVMTDTNYGYTF. The DNA for the CDR3 is TGTGCCAGTGTCATGACGGACACCAACTATGGCTACACCTTC.

This clonotype was seen many times. The chain carries TRBV2 and TRBJ2-5, with 11 nucleotides matching TRBD1. Per the germline V gene, CDR1 is SNHLY and CDR2 is FYNNEI. The CDR3 is made up of 15 amino acids. J was trimmed by 1 base and V by 6 bases; bases with no gene match: 4. The CDR3 reads CASRGQGVAQETQYF. The CDR3 DNA follows: TGTGCCAGCAGGGGACAGGGGGTAGCCCAAGAGACCCAGTACTTC. Looking up the rest from reference TRBV2 and TRBJ2-5 gives the full variable domain: EPEVTQTPSHQVTQMGQEVILRCVPISNHLYFYWYRQILGQKVEFLVSFYNNEISEKSEIFDDQFSVERPDGSNFTLKIRSTKLEDSAMYFCASRGQGVAQETQYFGPGTRLLVL.

The sample holds many counts of this clonotype. The chain carries TRBV7-9 and TRBJ1-1; no reliable D call. The CDR3 runs to 13 residues. V shed 1 base and J shed 4 bases, with 7 bases lying between them. Per germline, CDR1 SEHNR and CDR2 FQNEAQ (reference sequence). The chain's CDR3 is CASSLDSGTEAFF. The CDR3 region has the DNA TGTGCCAGCAGCTTAGATAGTGGCACTGAAGCTTTCTTT.

This clonotype occurred many times. The chain carries TRBV20-1 and TRBJ1-1; D is unresolved. This CDR3 has 13 residues. Germline V lookup: CDR1 DFQATT, CDR2 SNEGSKA (reference sequence). With 5 bases removed from V and 3 bases from J, the gap between germline ends came to 13 bases. This chain's CDR3 is CSALGRLDTEAFF. For the CDR3, the DNA is TGCAGTGCTCTTGGTCGTCTGGACACTGAAGCTTTCTTT.

This clonotype has a handful of counts. This chain uses TRBV4-2 with TRBJ2-1, with D unclear. Germline V gene lookup returns CDR1 LGHNA and CDR2 YNFKEQ. Trimming cost V 1 base and J 9 bases, with 7 bases left between them. CDR3 length equals 12 residues. The CDR3 nucleotides are TGTGCCAGCAGCCAAGCAAAGGGTGAGCAGTTCTTC. As protein: CASSQAKGEQFF.

This clonotype was found many times. The V call is TRBV20-1, the J call TRBJ1-1, with D possibly TRBD1 on 6 matching bases. Trimming shortened V by 5 bases and J by 1 base, and 14 bases separated the two germline ends. This CDR3 has 14 amino acids. Germline lookup yields CDR1 DFQATT and CDR2 SNEGSKA (reference sequence). The DNA for the CDR3 is TGCAGTGCTTCCCGGGACATCCGGAACACTGAAGCTTTCTTT. Amino acid sequence: CSASRDIRNTEAFF.

This clonotype was picked up many times. The V and J genes are TRBV24-1 and TRBJ2-3, with 7 bases identical to TRBD2. Trimming removed 4 bases from V and 1 base from J; junction bases left unmatched: 7. The CDR3 runs 16 residues. CDR1 KGHDR and CDR2 SFDVKD come from the germline V gene. Here the CDR3 DNA reads TGTGCCACCAGTGAGTCGACTAGCCTCCGCACAGATACGCAGTATTTT. Protein: CATSESTSLRTDTQYF.

The chain has TRBV3-1 and TRBJ1-5, with 8 positions matching TRBD1. V lost 1 base, J lost 0 bases, and 2 bases stayed unmatched. The CDR3 extends over 16 amino acids. CDR1 and CDR2 from the germline V gene are LGHDT and YNNKEL (reference sequence). CDR3 sequence reads: CASSQGTGNSNQPQHF. CDR3 coding DNA: TGTGCCAGCAGCCAAGGGACAGGGAATAGCAATCAGCCCCAGCATTTT.

This clonotype was observed a few times. V usage is TRBV7-6 and J usage is TRBJ2-7; D is uncertain. The CDR3 is 13 amino acids. Germline CDR1 reads SGHVS; CDR2 reads FNYEAQ. V was clipped by 4 bases and J by 6 bases, with 13 bases between them. The CDR3 region has the DNA TGTGCCAGCAGCTCCGACCCCGGGTCCGAGCAGTACTTC. This translates into CASSSDPGSEQYF.

About this clonotype itself: Relative to the germline gene, one junction end is altered; a read error may explain this. The chain links TRBV5-6 to TRBJ1-1; D perhaps matches TRBD1 (6 bases). This CDR3 region has 14 residues. Per the germline V gene, CDR1 is SGHDT and CDR2 is YYEEEE. CDR3 amino acids: CASSLGAGGTGAFF. The DNA for the CDR3 is TGTGCCAGCAGCTTGGGAGCCGGGGGCACTGGAGCTTTCTTT.

This clonotype was recorded at least ten times. This rearrangement joins TRBV7-2 to TRBJ2-1, with TRBD1 matching 7 bases. CDR1 is SGHTA, CDR2 FQGNSA, per germline. V lost 1 base to trimming and J lost 4 bases; unmatched junction nucleotides: 4. The CDR3 totals 15 residues. CDR3 coding DNA: TGTGCCAGCAGCTTAGTGGGGACAGATTACAATGAGCAGTTCTTC. Amino acids: CASSLVGTDYNEQFF.

This clonotype has ten or more counts. The CDR3 spells CASSSERGRTQPQHF. CDR3 DNA: TGTGCCAGTAGTAGTGAGAGGGGCAGGACTCAGCCCCAGCATTTT. The rearrangement links TRBV19 to TRBJ1-5; D may be TRBD1 (5 bases). Germline-derived CDR1 and CDR2 are LNHDA and SQIVND (reference sequence). The CDR3 is made up of 15 amino acids. The V end lost 4 bases, the J end lost 6 bases, and 16 bases lay between the germline ends.

This clonotype was recorded many times. The gene calls are TRBV5-1 and TRBJ1-1; the match to TRBD1 covers 10 bases. CDR3 size: 17 residues. J lost 5 bases, V lost 4 bases, and 14 bases had no gene match. The germline V gene encodes CDR1 SGHRS and CDR2 YFSETQ. The CDR3: CASSPAGTGAPGTEAFF. The CDR3 bases are TGCGCCAGCAGCCCAGCCGGGACAGGGGCGCCTGGGACTGAAGCTTTCTTT.

This clonotype appeared many times. The chain couples TRBV28 to TRBJ1-5; D call uncertain. Trimming left V 5 bases short and J 0 bases short, with 5 bases between. Germline V gene lookup returns CDR1 MDHEN and CDR2 SYDVKM. This CDR3 has 13 amino acids. The CDR3 coding sequence is TGTGCCAGCAGTCGTGATAGCAATCAGCCCCAGCATTTT. Residues: CASSRDSNQPQHF.

Concerning this clonotype: Given a much more abundant clone one base away, this may be a read error. The chain employs TRBV20-1 and TRBJ2-7; 12 bases fit TRBD2. CDR3 length: 19 amino acids. Per the germline V gene, CDR1 is DFQATT and CDR2 is SNEGSKA (reference sequence). This CDR3 reads CSARLAGGPKYIFSYGQYF. The CDR3, as DNA: TGCAGTGCTAGACTAGCGGGAGGGCCCAAGTATATTTTCTCCTACGGGCAGTACTTC.

This clonotype was seen many times. J is TRBJ1-2 and V is TRBV27, with unresolved D. This CDR3 is 13 amino acids long. V lost 6 bases and J 4 bases, leaving 12 bases between the germline ends. CDR1 MNHEY and CDR2 SMNVEV come from the germline V gene (reference sequence). The CDR3 nucleotides read TGTGCCAGCAGCCCGGACGTCTCCTATGGCTACACCTTC. Protein sequence: CASSPDVSYGYTF.

This clonotype was detected ten times or more. The genes are TRBV9 and TRBJ2-2; D may be TRBD2 (5 bases). Between the trimmed V and J ends, which lost 4 bases and 1 base, there was a span of 14 bases. The CDR3 has 16 amino acids. The germline V gene has CDR1 SGDLS and CDR2 YYNGEE. CDR3 residues: CASSPRPRGNTGELFF. CDR3 coding DNA: TGTGCCAGCAGCCCCCGCCCCCGGGGGAACACCGGGGAGCTGTTTTTT.

In DNA, the CDR3 is TGTGCCAGCAGCCAGGCTCGGAACACTGAAGCTTTCTTT. Translated, it gives CASSQARNTEAFF. The chain carries TRBV7-3 and TRBJ1-1; no clear D. Germline V gives CDR1 SGHTA, CDR2 FQGTGA. The CDR3 consists of 13 residues. V dropped 5 bases and J dropped 1 base, with 8 bases sitting between them.

This chain joins TRBV14 and TRBJ2-5; D gene ambiguous. CDR3 length: 16 amino acids. V was pared by 1 base and J by 5 bases, with 17 bases between. CDR1 SGHDN and CDR2 FVKESK come from the germline V gene. In nucleotides, the CDR3 is TGTGCCAGCAGCCAAGTTCCCCCAAGACACGGGGAGACCCAGTACTTC. This sequence encodes CASSQVPPRHGETQYF.

This clonotype was counted many times. The chain couples TRBV28 to TRBJ2-7, with D perhaps TRBD2 (8 bases). The germline V and J ends were trimmed by 6 bases and 5 bases, with 17 bases remaining between them. The CDR3 is made up of 14 amino acids. Germline V gene lookup returns CDR1 MDHEN and CDR2 SYDVKM. CDR3 in DNA: TGTGCCAGCAGAGGGGGCGGGGGGCGCGACGAGCAGTACTTC. Protein product: CASRGGGGRDEQYF.

In regard to this clonotype: A much larger clonotype is one base distant, so this may be a read error. V and J are TRBV24-1 and TRBJ2-1; possible D gene TRBD1, 5 bases. Germline V gene sequence: CDR1 KGHDR, CDR2 SFDVKD. The CDR3 is made up of 16 amino acids. The chain's CDR3 is CTTSDDSLLPHNEQFF. The CDR3 DNA sequence: TGTACCACCAGTGATGACAGCCTCTTACCCCACAATGAGCAGTTCTTC.

This clonotype has at least ten counts. The chain couples TRBV20-1 to TRBJ1-6; D is unresolved. The CDR3 extends over 15 amino acids. CDR1 and CDR2 (germline): DFQATT, SNEGSKA (reference sequence). The V and J ends lost 1 base and 3 bases respectively, with 10 bases between them. CDR3 amino acids: CSARAGNYYNSPLHF. DNA of the CDR3: TGCAGTGCTAGAGCCGGTAACTACTATAATTCACCCCTCCACTTT.

V usage is TRBV7-2 and J usage is TRBJ2-5; 14 nucleotides line up with TRBD2. The CDR3 consists of 17 residues. Germline CDR1 is SGHTA and CDR2 is FQGNSA. V lost 5 bases to trimming and J lost 4 bases; unmatched junction nucleotides: 9. The CDR3 spells CASSLGTSGSPGETQYF. The DNA for the CDR3 is TGTGCCAGCAGCCTTGGGACTAGCGGGAGTCCAGGAGAGACCCAGTACTTC.

This clonotype appeared many times. The chain uses TRBV6-2 or TRBV6-3 and TRBJ2-3, with a tentative D call TRBD2 (5 bases). The V gene's germline CDR1 is MNHEY and CDR2 SVGEGT. The V gene lost 0 bases and the J gene lost 2 bases, with 12 bases spanning the gap. The CDR3 sequence is 16 residues long. The CDR3 is CASSYSWEPDTDTQYF. CDR3 nucleotide sequence: TGTGCCAGCAGTTACTCTTGGGAGCCGGACACAGATACGCAGTATTTT.

This clonotype occurred many times. The rearrangement uses TRBV11-3 and TRBJ1-2; D possibly corresponds to TRBD1 (6 bases). V lost 5 bases to trimming and J lost 4 bases, with 17 bases between them. This CDR3 is built from 15 residues. Germline lookup yields CDR1 SGHNT and CDR2 YENEEA. This CDR3 is CASSLMTGQSYGYTF. The CDR3 nucleotides are TGTGCCAGCAGCCTTATGACAGGTCAAAGCTATGGCTACACCTTC.

This clonotype was counted at least ten times. The J gene is TRBJ2-5, the V gene TRBV15; possibly TRBD2 for D (6 bases). Germline-derived CDR1 and CDR2 are LNHNV and YYDKDF (reference sequence). The length of the CDR3 is 14 residues. V shed 5 bases and J shed 5 bases, with 15 bases lying between them. For the CDR3, the DNA is TGTGCCACCAGCCTAGGAGGGTTGGACGAGACCCAGTACTTC. It translates to CATSLGGLDETQYF.

This clonotype was counted ten times or more. The chain carries TRBV12-3 or TRBV12-4 and TRBJ1-5; 7 bases line up with TRBD1. This CDR3 spans 15 amino acids. Trimming cost V 5 bases and J 5 bases; bases outside gene matches: 9. The CDR3 DNA reads TGTGCCAGCAGTCCGACAGGGTCAAGGGATCAGCCCCAGCATTTT. Its protein product is CASSPTGSRDQPQHF.

This clonotype occurred many times. J is TRBJ2-1 and V is TRBV6-9; D may correspond to TRBD1 or TRBD2 (5 bases each). CDR3 length equals 15 residues. The germline V gene has CDR1 MNHGY and CDR2 SVAAGI. V shed 4 bases and J shed 5 bases, with 15 bases lying between them. This CDR3 is CASSCWWDPHNEQFF. DNA for the CDR3: TGTGCCAGCAGTTGTTGGTGGGACCCGCACAATGAGCAGTTCTTC.